Here is one T cell receptor beta chain with its context. Its antigen specificity is not known. Base quality data are lacking; no much larger clone is found one base away. The CDR1 and CDR2 encoded by the germline V gene are MGHRA and YSYEKL. The CDR3 starts with the cysteine, ends with the phenylalanine, and has 14 residues. The read is trimmed to its CDR3 DNA, 42 bases read in frame from base 1. V is cut by 3 bases and J by 3 bases, and the space between the germline ends is 11 bases. The patients had resection in Japan or China between about 2013 and 2018. Histologic diagnosis of each case was confirmed independently by two lung cancer pathologists on H&E slides. To enrich premalignant or tumor cells for nucleic acid extraction, macro-dissection was performed after pathologic assessment. FFPE tissue was used for DNA isolation with the AllPrep DNA/RNA FFPE Kit. The immunoSEQ hsTCRbeta Kit was used to sequence TCR beta CDR3 regions from DNA. The paper's processing steps were these. The ImmunoSEQ Analyzer was used to analyse the TCR sequencing data. T cell clonality was defined as 1 minus Pielou's evenness computed on productive rearrangements. T cell diversity was measured with the inverse Simpson index on productive templates. T cell density was expressed as TCR beta template counts normalized to usable DNA, with usable DNA estimated by amplifying and sequencing housekeeping genes. Two-sided Kruskal-Wallis tests were used to compare TCR metrics across histologic stages. TCRdb's version of the immuneACCESS table is confined to in-frame rearrangements and falls short of the full clone set. An unresolved V gene accounts for under half of the shortfall where checked; the remainder is of unknown origin. V and J calls and clone size are given by that table; D and trimming were obtained from the DNA. The sample table holds over 3,500 clones, of which 75% to 85% were seen once. The ten largest clones take up less than 2.5% of the sample.

These data are taken from a study of immune evolution from preneoplasia to lung adenocarcinoma (dated by TCRdb to about 2021). Context from the whole study: No AAH lesions showed HLA loss of heterozygosity, compared with 6% to 8.5% of AIS, less than 18% of MIA and 30% to 35% of ADC lesions. The study used immune gene expression, TCR sequencing and multiplex immunofluorescence to profile the immune contexture of lung adenocarcinoma precursors and invasive adenocarcinoma. Resected precursor lesions (AAH, AIS, MIA) and invasive adenocarcinomas were compared against paired morphologically normal lung tissue. Sample size was determined by specimen availability and not by a prior power calculation. The immune data were integrated with whole exome sequencing and methylation data from the same cohort of nodules. In total, the cohort included 53 patients with pulmonary nodules, all of whom underwent surgical resection. TCR sequencing data were obtained from 51 patients. According to the study, roughly 100 samples went through TCR sequencing. POLYSOLVER was used to infer class I HLA alleles from exome data, and LOHHLA was used to detect allele-specific HLA loss.

General findings and caveats noted by the study authors: Because all patients were from Japan and China, applicability to Western populations was uncertain. Normal lung had the highest top T cell clone frequencies, which appeared to decline progressively from AAH through AIS, MIA and invasive adenocarcinoma. Clonality was highest in normal lung, while later-stage lesions appeared to show lower clonality but higher T cell density and diversity. The highest T cell clonality was observed in KRAS-mutant nodules compared with EGFR-mutant or double wild-type lesions. Findings were based on association rather than direct causation; larger cohorts with long-term follow-up and longitudinal biopsies were deemed needed.

Sequenced material: FFPE invasive lung adenocarcinoma tissue. This specimen's cell subset or site label, interpreted: frankly invasive lung adenocarcinoma (ADC). The rearrangement combines TRBV4-1 with TRBJ1-1; no D segment can be confidently identified. The clonotype comes from a person aged 45 to 59 with lung adenocarcinoma. For the CDR3, the sequence is CASSHLTDYTEAFF. Read as DNA, the sequence is TGCGCCAGCAGCCACTTGACGGACTACACTGAAGCTTTCTTT.